Each of the 11 T cell receptor beta chains below was sequenced from the same sample in a study of primary melanoma T cells and metastatic recurrence. This table comes from immunoSEQ multiplex PCR, and its TCRdb copy is limited to in-frame clones, with some not included. The sample includes around 1,500 clones, around four fifths of them seen just once. Sequences were obtained from melanoma tumor tissue. The receptors originated from a human donor with melanoma.

The chain recombines TRBV23-1 with TRBJ2-1; TRBD2 aligns across 13 bases. Being an ORF, TRBV23-1 has a function that is uncertain. Trimming cost V 6 bases and J 8 bases; bases outside gene matches: 7. CDR3 length equals 15 residues. CDR3: CASSQGLAGVYEQFF. The DNA of the CDR3 is TGCGCCAGCAGCCAAGGACTAGCGGGAGTCTATGAGCAGTTCTTC.

The V call is TRBV19, the J call TRBJ1-3; no definite D call. V lost 2 bases and J 0 bases, leaving 14 bases between the germline ends. Germline values: CDR1 LNHDA, CDR2 SQIVND (reference sequence). This CDR3 contains 17 residues. This CDR3 reads CASSIHLETASGNTIYF. CDR3 DNA sequence: TGTGCCAGTAGTATACATCTAGAGACCGCCTCTGGAAACACCATATATTTT.

The genes are TRBV30 and TRBJ2-7, with D possibly being TRBD1 (5 bases). The CDR3 extends over 14 amino acids. The germline gives CDR1 GTSNPN, CDR2 SVGIG (reference sequence). Trimming removed 0 bases at V and 2 bases at J, with 11 bases between. CDR3 nucleotides: TGTGCCTGGAGTGTCTCGGTCAGGGCCTACGAGCAGTACTTC. Protein: CAWSVSVRAYEQYF.

This CDR3 reads CASSFLGRYQETQYF. CDR3 nucleotides: TGTGCCAGCAGCTTTTTGGGACGATACCAAGAGACCCAGTACTTC. The chain is built from TRBV11-3 and TRBJ2-5, with D perhaps TRBD1 or TRBD2 (5 bases each). CDR1 and CDR2 from the germline V gene are SGHNT and YENEEA. This CDR3 comprises 15 residues. The V end lost 3 bases, the J end lost 0 bases, and 11 bases lay between the germline ends.

DNA for the CDR3: TGTGCCACCGCGGGGGCAGACTATGGCTACACCTTC. Translated: CATAGADYGYTF. The J gene is TRBJ1-2, the V gene TRBV6-8, with D perhaps TRBD1 (6 bases). CDR3 length: 12 amino acids. Germline lookup yields CDR1 MNHGY and CDR2 SAAAGT. V was shortened by 10 bases and J by 3 bases, with 12 bases between the two germline ends.

Here the CDR3 reads CASSPGLDRGSEQYF. The CDR3 DNA follows: TGTGCCAGCTCACCGGGGTTGGACAGGGGTAGCGAGCAGTACTTC. The J gene is TRBJ2-7, the V gene TRBV18; 9 bases are shared with TRBD1. CDR3 length: 15 residues. Trimming took 3 bases from V and 6 from J; bases not matched to a gene: 9. Germline CDR1 is KGHSH and CDR2 is LQKENI. The full variable domain, completed using reference TRBV18 and TRBJ2-7, is NAGVMQNPRHLVRRRGQEARLRCSPMKGHSHVYWYRQLPEEGLKFMVYLQKENIIDESGMPKERFSAEFPKEGPSILRIQQVVRGDSAAYFCASSPGLDRGSEQYFGPGTRLTVT.

This clone was picked up a small number of times. The genes are TRBV11-3 and TRBJ1-5; 7 nucleotides match TRBD1. The CDR3 runs to 15 residues. J was trimmed by 6 bases and V by 5 bases; bases with no gene match: 10. Germline loops: CDR1 SGHNT, CDR2 YENEEA. In DNA form, the CDR3 reads TGTGCCAGCAGCACGCACAGGGGCCCAAGTCAGCCCCAGCATTTT. Protein: CASSTHRGPSQPQHF.

The rearrangement links TRBV18 to TRBJ1-5, with a tentative D call TRBD1 (5 bases). The CDR3 length is 16 residues. Germline V gene sequence: CDR1 KGHSH, CDR2 LQKENI. The V and J ends lost 0 bases and 5 bases respectively, with 14 bases between them. CDR3 in amino acids: CASSPPGDQLYQPQHF. CDR3 in DNA: TGTGCCAGCTCACCACCGGGGGACCAGCTGTATCAGCCCCAGCATTTT.

This clone was found once. V and J are TRBV30 and TRBJ1-6; no clear D gene. The CDR3 has 15 amino acids. Germline lookup yields CDR1 GTSNPN and CDR2 SVGIG (reference sequence). Trimming removed 1 base at V and 3 bases at J, with 10 bases between. CDR3 coding DNA: TGTGCCTGGAGTGGAGGGATCCGCTATAATTCACCCCTCCACTTT. It yields the protein CAWSGGIRYNSPLHF.

This rearrangement joins TRBV11-1 to TRBJ2-3; tentative D call: TRBD2 (7 bases). Germline CDR1 SGHAT, CDR2 FQDESV (reference sequence). V was cut by 5 bases and J by 3 bases, with 18 bases left in between. The CDR3 covers 16 residues. The CDR3 region is CASSPRTGRVTDTQYF. CDR3 in DNA: TGTGCCAGCAGCCCCAGAACAGGGAGGGTGACAGATACGCAGTATTTT.

Relative to its sample, this clone is large. This rearrangement joins TRBV30 to TRBJ2-7, with D perhaps TRBD2 (7 bases). CDR1 GTSNPN and CDR2 SVGIG come from the germline V gene (reference sequence). Trimming took off 4 bases at V and 6 bases at J, with 16 bases between the two ends. This CDR3 spans 13 amino acids. The CDR3 here is CAWNPGRGAEQYF. DNA of the CDR3: TGTGCCTGGAACCCGGGACGGGGGGCCGAGCAGTACTTC.